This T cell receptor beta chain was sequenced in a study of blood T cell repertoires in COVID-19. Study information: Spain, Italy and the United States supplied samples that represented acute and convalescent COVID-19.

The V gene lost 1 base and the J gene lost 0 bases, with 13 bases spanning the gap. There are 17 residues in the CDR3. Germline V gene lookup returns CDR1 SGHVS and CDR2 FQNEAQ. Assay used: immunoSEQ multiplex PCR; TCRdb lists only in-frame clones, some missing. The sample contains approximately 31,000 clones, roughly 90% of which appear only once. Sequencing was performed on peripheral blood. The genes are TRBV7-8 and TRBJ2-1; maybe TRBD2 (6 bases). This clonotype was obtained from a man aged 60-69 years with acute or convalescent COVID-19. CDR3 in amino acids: CASSLERLATSYNEQFF. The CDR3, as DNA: TGTGCCAGCAGCTTAGAGAGGCTAGCGACCTCCTACAATGAGCAGTTCTTC. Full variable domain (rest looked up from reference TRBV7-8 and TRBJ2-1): GAGVSQSPRYKVAKRGQDVALRCDPISGHVSLFWYQQALGQGPEFLTYFQNEAQLDKSGLPSDRFFAERPEGSVSTLKIQRTQQEDSAVYLCASSLERLATSYNEQFFGPGTRLTVL.